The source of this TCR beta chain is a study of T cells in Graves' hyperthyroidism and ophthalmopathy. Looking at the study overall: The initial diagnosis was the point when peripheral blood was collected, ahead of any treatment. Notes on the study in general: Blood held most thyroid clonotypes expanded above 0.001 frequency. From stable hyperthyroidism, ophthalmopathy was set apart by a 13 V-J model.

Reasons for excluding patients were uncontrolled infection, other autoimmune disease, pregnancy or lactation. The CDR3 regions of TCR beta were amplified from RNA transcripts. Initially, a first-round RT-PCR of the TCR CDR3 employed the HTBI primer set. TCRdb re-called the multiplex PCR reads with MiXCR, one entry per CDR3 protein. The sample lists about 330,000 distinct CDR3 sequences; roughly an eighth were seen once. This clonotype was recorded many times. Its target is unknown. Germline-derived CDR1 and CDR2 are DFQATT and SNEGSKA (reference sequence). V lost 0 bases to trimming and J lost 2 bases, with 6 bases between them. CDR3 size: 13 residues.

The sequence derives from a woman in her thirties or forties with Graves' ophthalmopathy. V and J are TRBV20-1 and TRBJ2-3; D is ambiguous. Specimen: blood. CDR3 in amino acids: CSARERPTDTQYF. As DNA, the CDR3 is TGCAGTGCTAGAGAGAGACCCACAGATACGCAGTATTTT.